This TCR beta chain is drawn from a study of Graves' ophthalmopathy and Graves' hyperthyroidism. Study-wide points: Blood also harbored most expanded thyroid clonotypes above 0.001 frequency. Its predictions of ophthalmopathy progression gave the model over 65% sensitivity and 72% to 85% specificity.

Certain patients were not enrolled. These were patients with other autoimmune diseases, uncontrolled infections, pregnancy or lactation. Fresh peripheral blood, around 9.3 ml, was the PBMC source. Details on this clonotype: Antigen: not known.

RNA transcripts yielded amplified TCR beta CDR3 regions. The library came from an HTBI-primed first-round RT-PCR and a second-round multiplex PCR. TCRdb analysed the multiplex PCR reads with MiXCR anew, one entry per CDR3 protein. The data contain a few hundred thousand distinct CDR3 sequences, roughly 21% of them singletons. Specimen: peripheral blood. This TCR was sampled from a woman aged 18-30 years with stable Graves' hyperthyroidism.

The CDR3 bases are TGTGCCAGCAGTTTTTGGGGGACACCTGATGGCGGGGAGCTGTTTTTT. Translation: CASSFWGTPDGGELFF. The chain carries TRBV12-3 or TRBV12-4 and TRBJ2-2, with D tentatively TRBD1 (6 bases). The V gene lost 3 bases and the J gene lost 7 bases, with 18 bases spanning the gap. The CDR3 extends over 16 amino acids.